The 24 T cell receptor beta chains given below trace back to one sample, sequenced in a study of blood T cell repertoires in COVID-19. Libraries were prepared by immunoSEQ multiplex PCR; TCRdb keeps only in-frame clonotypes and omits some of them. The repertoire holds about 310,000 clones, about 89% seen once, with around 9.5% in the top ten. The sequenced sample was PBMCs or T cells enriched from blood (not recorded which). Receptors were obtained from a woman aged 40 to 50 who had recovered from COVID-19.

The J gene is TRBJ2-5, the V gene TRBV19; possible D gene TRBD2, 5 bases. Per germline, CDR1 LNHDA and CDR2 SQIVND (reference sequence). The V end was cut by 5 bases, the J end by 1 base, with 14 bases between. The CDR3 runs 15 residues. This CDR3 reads CASSPRRSAQETQYF. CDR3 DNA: TGTGCCAGTAGTCCTCGGAGGAGCGCCCAAGAGACCCAGTACTTC.

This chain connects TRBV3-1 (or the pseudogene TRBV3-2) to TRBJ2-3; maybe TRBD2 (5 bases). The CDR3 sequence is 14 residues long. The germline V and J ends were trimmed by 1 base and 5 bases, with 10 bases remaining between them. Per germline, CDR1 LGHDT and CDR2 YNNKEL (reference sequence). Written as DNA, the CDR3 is TGTGCCAGCAGCCAAGGGACTGGGCAAGATACGCAGTATTTT. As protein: CASSQGTGQDTQYF.

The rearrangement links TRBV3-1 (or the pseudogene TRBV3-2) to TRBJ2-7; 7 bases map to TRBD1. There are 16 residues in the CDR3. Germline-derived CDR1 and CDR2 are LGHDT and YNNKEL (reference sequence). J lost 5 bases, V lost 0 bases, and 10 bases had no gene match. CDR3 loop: CASSQENQGVRDEQYF. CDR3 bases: TGTGCCAGCAGCCAAGAGAATCAGGGGGTCAGGGACGAGCAGTACTTC.

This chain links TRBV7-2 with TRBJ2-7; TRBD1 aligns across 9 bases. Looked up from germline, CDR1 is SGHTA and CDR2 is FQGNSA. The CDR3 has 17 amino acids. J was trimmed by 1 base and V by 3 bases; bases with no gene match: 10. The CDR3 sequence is CASSFRITGGESYEQYF. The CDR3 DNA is TGTGCCAGCAGCTTCCGAATAACAGGGGGCGAGTCCTACGAGCAGTACTTC.

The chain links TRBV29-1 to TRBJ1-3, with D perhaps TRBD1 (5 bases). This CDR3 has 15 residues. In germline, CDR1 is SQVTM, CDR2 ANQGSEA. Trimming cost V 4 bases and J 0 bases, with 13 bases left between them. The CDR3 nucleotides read TGCAGCGTTGTCCCTTGGGGGGGCTCTGGAAACACCATATATTTT. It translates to CSVVPWGGSGNTIYF.

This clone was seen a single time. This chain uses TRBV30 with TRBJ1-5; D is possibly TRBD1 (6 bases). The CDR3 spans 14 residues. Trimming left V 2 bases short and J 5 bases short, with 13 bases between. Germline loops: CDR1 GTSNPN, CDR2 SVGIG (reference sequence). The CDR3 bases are TGTGCCTGGAGTACCGGACAGACCGATCAGCCCCAGCATTTT. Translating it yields CAWSTGQTDQPQHF.

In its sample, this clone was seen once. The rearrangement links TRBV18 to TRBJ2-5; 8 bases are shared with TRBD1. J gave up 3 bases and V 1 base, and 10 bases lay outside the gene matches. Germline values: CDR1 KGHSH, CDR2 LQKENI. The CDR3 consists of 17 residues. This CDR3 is CASSPRPAYRGEETQYF. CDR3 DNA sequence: TGTGCCAGCTCACCACGACCCGCATACAGGGGGGAAGAGACCCAGTACTTC.

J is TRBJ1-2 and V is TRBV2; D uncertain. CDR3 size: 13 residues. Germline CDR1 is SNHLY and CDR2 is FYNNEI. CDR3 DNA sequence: TGTGTGGGCTCGGTCAGTGGGAGCTATGGCTACACCTTC. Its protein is CVGSVSGSYGYTF.

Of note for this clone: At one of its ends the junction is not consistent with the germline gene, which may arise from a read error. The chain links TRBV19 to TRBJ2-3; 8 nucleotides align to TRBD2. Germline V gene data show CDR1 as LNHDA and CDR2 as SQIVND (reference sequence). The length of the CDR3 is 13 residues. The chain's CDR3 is CASSVILAADLNF. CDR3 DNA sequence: TGTGCCAGTAGTGTGATACTAGCGGCCGACCTTAATTTT.

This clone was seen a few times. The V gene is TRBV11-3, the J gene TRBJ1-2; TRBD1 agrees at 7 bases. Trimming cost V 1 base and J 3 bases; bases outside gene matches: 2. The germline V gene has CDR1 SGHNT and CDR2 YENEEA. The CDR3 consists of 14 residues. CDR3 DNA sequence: TGTGCCAGCAGCTTAGTAGGGGGCGACTATGGCTACACCTTC. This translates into CASSLVGGDYGYTF.

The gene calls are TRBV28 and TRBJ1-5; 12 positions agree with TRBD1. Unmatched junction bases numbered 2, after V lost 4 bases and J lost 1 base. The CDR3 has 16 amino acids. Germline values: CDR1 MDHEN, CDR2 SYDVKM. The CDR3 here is CASSSGQGASNQPQHF. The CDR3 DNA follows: TGTGCCAGCAGTTCGGGACAGGGGGCGAGCAATCAGCCCCAGCATTTT.

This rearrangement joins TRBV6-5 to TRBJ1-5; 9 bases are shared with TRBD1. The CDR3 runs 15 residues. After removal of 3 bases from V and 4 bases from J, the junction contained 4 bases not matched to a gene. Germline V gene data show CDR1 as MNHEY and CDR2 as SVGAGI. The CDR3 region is CASSYTGTGNQPQHF. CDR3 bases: TGTGCCAGCAGTTATACCGGGACAGGGAATCAGCCCCAGCATTTT.

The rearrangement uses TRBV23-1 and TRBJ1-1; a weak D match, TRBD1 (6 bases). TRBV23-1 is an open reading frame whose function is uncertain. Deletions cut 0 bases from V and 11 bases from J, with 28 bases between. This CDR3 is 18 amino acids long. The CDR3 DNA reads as TGCGCCAGCAGTCAATCCCCGTGTGGCGGACCCTGGGACATGAGGGCTTTCTTT. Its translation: CASSQSPCGGPWDMRAFF.

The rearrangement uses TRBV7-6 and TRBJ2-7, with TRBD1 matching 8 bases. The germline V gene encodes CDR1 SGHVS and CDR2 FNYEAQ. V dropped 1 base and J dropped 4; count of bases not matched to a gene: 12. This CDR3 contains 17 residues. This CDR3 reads CASSLDGDRSPPYEQYF. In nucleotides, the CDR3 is TGTGCCAGCAGCTTAGATGGGGACAGGTCGCCTCCTTACGAGCAGTACTTC.

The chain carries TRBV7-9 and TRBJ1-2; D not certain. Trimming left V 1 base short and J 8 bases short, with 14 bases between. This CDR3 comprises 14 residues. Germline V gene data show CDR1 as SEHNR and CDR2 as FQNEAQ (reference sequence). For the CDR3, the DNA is TGTGCCAGCAGCTTAGGGGCCCGGTTTGGGGGCTACACCTTC. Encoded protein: CASSLGARFGGYTF.

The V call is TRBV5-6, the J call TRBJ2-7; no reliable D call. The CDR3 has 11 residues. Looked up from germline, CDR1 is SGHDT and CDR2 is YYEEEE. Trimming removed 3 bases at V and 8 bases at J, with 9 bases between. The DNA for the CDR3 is TGTGCCAGCAGCTCGGGTAATAAGCAGTACTTC. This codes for CASSSGNKQYF. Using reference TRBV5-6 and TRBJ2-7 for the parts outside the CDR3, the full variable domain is DAGVTQSPTHLIKTRGQQVTLRCSPKSGHDTVSWYQQALGQGPQFIFQYYEEEERQRGNFPDRFSGHQFPNYSSELNVNALLLGDSALYLCASSSGNKQYFGPGTRLTVT.

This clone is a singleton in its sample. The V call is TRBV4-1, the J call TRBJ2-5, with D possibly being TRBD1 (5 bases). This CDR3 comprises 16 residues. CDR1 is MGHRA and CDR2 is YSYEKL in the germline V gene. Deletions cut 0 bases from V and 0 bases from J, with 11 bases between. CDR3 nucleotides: TGCGCCAGCAGCCAAGATTTGGGGCCGTACCAAGAGACCCAGTACTTC. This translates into CASSQDLGPYQETQYF.

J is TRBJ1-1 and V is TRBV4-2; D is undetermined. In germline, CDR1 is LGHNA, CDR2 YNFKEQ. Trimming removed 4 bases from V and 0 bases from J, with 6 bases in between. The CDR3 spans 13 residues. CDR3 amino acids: CASSPYMNTEAFF. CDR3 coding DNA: TGTGCCAGCAGCCCGTATATGAACACTGAAGCTTTCTTT.

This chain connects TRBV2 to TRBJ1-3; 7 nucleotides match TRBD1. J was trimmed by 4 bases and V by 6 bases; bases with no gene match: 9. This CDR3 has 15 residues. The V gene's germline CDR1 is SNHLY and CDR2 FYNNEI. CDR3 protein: CASSEGQPLGNTIYF. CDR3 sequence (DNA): TGTGCCAGCAGCGAGGGACAGCCTCTAGGAAACACCATATATTTT.

DNA for the CDR3: TGTGCCACCAGTGGGACTTGGACAGATACGCAGTATTTT. It specifies CATSGTWTDTQYF. The chain joins TRBV24-1 to TRBJ2-3; possibly TRBD2 for D (5 bases). Trimming removed 5 bases at V and 3 bases at J, with 8 bases between. Germline V CDR1 and CDR2: KGHDR, SFDVKD. The CDR3 loop spans 13 amino acids.

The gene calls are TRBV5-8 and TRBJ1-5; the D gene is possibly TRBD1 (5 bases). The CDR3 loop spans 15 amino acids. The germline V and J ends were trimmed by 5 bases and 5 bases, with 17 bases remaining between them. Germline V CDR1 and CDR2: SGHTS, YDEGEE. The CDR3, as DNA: TGTGCCAGCAGTTCCGTGGGGGGAGAGGATCAGCCCCAGCATTTT. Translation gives CASSSVGGEDQPQHF.

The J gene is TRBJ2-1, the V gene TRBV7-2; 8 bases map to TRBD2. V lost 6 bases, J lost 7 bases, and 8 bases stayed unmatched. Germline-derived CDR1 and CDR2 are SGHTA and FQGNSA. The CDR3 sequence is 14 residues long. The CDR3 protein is CASRFGTSTNEQFF. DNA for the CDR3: TGTGCCAGCAGGTTCGGGACTAGTACGAATGAGCAGTTCTTC. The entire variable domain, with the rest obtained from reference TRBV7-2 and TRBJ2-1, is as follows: GAGVSQSPSNKVTEKGKDVELRCDPISGHTALYWYRQSLGQGLEFLIYFQGNSAPDKSGLPSDRFSAERTGGSVSTLTIQRTQQEDSAVYLCASRFGTSTNEQFFGPGTRLTVL.

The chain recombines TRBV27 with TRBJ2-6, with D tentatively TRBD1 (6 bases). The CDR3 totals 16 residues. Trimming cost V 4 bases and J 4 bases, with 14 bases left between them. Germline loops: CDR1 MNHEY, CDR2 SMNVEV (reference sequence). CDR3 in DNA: TGTGCCAGCAGTTCCACGGCAGGGGTCGGGGCCAACGTCCTGACTTTC. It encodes CASSSTAGVGANVLTF.

The CDR3 DNA follows: TGCAGCGTTGATCCGGCAGGCGTGAATGATGAGCAGTTCTTC. It codes for CSVDPAGVNDEQFF. The chain has TRBV29-1 and TRBJ2-1; no firm D call. V shed 3 bases and J shed 8 bases, with 17 bases lying between them. This CDR3 is 14 amino acids long. Germline CDR1 and CDR2: SQVTM and ANQGSEA.